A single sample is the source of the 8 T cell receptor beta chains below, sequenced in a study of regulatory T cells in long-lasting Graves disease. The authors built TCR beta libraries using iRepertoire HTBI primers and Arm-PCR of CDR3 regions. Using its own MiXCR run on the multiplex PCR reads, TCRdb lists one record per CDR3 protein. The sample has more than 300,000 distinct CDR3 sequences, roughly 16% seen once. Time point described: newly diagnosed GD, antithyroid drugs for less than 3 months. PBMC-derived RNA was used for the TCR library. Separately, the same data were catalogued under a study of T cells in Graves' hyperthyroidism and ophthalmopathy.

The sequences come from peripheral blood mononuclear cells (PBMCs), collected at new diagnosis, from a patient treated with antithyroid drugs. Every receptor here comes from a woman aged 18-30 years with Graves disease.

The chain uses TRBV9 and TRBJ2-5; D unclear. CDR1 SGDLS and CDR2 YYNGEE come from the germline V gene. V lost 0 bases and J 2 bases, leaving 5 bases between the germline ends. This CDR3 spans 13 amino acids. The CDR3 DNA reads TGTGCCAGCAGCGTAGCCCAGCAAGAGACCCAGTACTTC. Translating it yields CASSVAQQETQYF.

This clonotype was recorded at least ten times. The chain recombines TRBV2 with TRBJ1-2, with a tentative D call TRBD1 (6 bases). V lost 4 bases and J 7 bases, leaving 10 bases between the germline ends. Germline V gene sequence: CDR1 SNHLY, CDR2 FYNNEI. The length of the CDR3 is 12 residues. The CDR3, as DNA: TGTGCCAGCAGTGGGGGGGCAGTTGGCTACACCTTC. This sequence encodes CASSGGAVGYTF.

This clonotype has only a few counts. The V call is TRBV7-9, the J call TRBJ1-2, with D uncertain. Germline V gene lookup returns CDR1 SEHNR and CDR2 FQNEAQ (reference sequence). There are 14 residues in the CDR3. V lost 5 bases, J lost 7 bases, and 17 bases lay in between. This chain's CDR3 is CASSELPGFGGYTF. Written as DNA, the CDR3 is TGTGCCAGCAGCGAACTCCCTGGTTTCGGTGGCTACACCTTC.

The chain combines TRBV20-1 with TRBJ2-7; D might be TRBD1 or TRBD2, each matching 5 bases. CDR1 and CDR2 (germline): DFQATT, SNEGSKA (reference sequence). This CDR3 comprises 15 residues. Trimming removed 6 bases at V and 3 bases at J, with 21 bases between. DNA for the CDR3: TGCAGTGCCACGCGGACCGGGACGTCGGGCTACGAGCAGTACTTC. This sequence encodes CSATRTGTSGYEQYF.

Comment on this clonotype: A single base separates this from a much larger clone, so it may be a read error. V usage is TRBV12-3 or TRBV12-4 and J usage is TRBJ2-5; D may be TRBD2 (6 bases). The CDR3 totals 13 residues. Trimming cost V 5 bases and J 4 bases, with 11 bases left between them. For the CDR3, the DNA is TGTGCCAGCAGTGGACCAGCGGGAGAGACCCAGTACTTC. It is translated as CASSGPAGETQYF.

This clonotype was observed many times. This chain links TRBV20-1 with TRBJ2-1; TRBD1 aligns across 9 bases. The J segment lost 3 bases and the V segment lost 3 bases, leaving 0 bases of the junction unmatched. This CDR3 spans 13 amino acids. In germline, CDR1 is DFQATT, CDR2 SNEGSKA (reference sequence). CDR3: CSARGQGYNEQFF. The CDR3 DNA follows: TGCAGTGCTAGGGGACAGGGCTACAATGAGCAGTTCTTC.

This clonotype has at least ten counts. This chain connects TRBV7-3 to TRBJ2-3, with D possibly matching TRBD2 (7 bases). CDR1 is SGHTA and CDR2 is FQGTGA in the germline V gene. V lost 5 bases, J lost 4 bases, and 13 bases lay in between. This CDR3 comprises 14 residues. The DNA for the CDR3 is TGTGCCAGCAGCGGGGGGGGGGCCGCAGATACGCAGTATTTT. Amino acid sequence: CASSGGGAADTQYF.

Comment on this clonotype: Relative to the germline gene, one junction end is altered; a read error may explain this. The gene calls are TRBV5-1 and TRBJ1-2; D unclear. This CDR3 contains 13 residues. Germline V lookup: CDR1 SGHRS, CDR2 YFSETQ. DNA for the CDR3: TGCGCCAGCAGCTTGGGACCGAGCTATGGCCACACCTTC. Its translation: CASSLGPSYGHTF.